This T cell receptor beta chain was sequenced for a study of long-term antiretroviral therapy in people with HIV. Every specimen held between roughly 0.85-10 million cryopreserved PBMC. These were thawed and washed before DNA extraction. Overall study findings and caveats: Once patients were on ART, diversity went higher but still fell short of transplant donor controls.

Investigators performed immunoSEQ version v3.0 at survey level. Method: immunoSEQ multiplex PCR; TCRdb's copy keeps in-frame clones and lacks some. The table shows about 7,100 clones, with around 85% occurring only once. Germline V gene sequence: CDR1 PRHDT, CDR2 FYEKMQ (reference sequence). Trimming removed 6 bases at V and 5 bases at J, with 7 bases between. The CDR3 runs 12 residues. This clone was recorded only once. The antigen is not known. This clonotype was sampled from a man between 40 and 49 years old with HIV. The V gene is TRBV13, the J gene TRBJ2-2; D is unclear. Sequencing used unsorted PBMCs, obtained 1.1 years after starting antiretroviral therapy. The CDR3 protein is CASSSITGELFF. In DNA form, the CDR3 reads TGTGCCAGCAGTTCCATTACCGGGGAGCTGTTTTTT.